The rows below give T cell receptor beta chains drawn from one sample of a study of cytomegalovirus exposure and HLA in healthy donors. The repertoire was sequenced with immunoSEQ multiplex PCR; TCRdb's copy has only in-frame clones and lacks some. The sample consists of some 170,000 clones, approximately 78% of them appearing once. Sequencing used PBMCs. These receptor sequences come from a human donor in good health. Each CDR3 is given with its conserved first and last residue. Each record gives: CDR3 length, D gene, J gene, clone size, V gene, CDR3 protein, CDR3 DNA. A D gene is named only where the DNA matches it firmly. Clone size is not always given. Where it is, it says once, few, many or a class for expanded clones.

CDR3 length: 15; D gene: .; J gene: TRBJ2-7; clone size: .; V gene: TRBV6-1; CDR3 protein: CASSVQPQTSYEQYF; CDR3 DNA: TGTGCCAGCAGTGTACAGCCTCAAACATCCTACGAGCAGTACTTC
CDR3 length: 14; D gene: .; J gene: TRBJ2-5; clone size: once; V gene: TRBV4-2; CDR3 protein: CASSQGGLQETQYF; CDR3 DNA: TGTGCCAGCAGCCAAGGTGGGCTACAAGAGACCCAGTACTTC
CDR3 length: 16; D gene: .; J gene: TRBJ1-2; clone size: .; V gene: TRBV5-4; CDR3 protein: CASSLSKQGWDYGYTF; CDR3 DNA: TGTGCCAGCAGCTTATCAAAACAGGGTTGGGACTATGGCTACACCTTC
CDR3 length: 14; D gene: TRBD1; J gene: TRBJ1-1; clone size: .; V gene: TRBV30; CDR3 protein: CAWSPGQGGTEAFF; CDR3 DNA: TGTGCCTGGAGTCCTGGACAGGGGGGCACTGAAGCTTTCTTT
CDR3 length: 14; D gene: .; J gene: TRBJ2-3; clone size: .; V gene: TRBV30; CDR3 protein: CAWGPGGVTDTQYF; CDR3 DNA: TGTGCCTGGGGGCCGGGCGGGGTCACAGATACGCAGTATTTT
CDR3 length: 14; D gene: .; J gene: TRBJ2-5; clone size: .; V gene: TRBV27; CDR3 protein: CASSLLGDKEAQYF; CDR3 DNA: TGTGCCAGCAGTTTATTGGGGGACAAGGAGGCCCAGTACTTC
CDR3 length: 13; D gene: TRBD2; J gene: TRBJ2-7; clone size: .; V gene: TRBV7-9; CDR3 protein: CASSPVGGREQYF; CDR3 DNA: TGTGCCAGCAGCCCCGTGGGGGGGAGGGAGCAGTACTTC
CDR3 length: 13; D gene: TRBD1; J gene: TRBJ1-3; clone size: once; V gene: TRBV2; CDR3 protein: CASKTGYEDTIYF; CDR3 DNA: TGTGCCAGCAAGACAGGGTATGAAGACACCATATATTTT
CDR3 length: 11; D gene: .; J gene: TRBJ1-2; clone size: .; V gene: TRBV6-6; CDR3 protein: CASRQGYGYTF; CDR3 DNA: TGTGCCAGCAGACAGGGCTATGGCTACACCTTC
CDR3 length: 13; D gene: .; J gene: TRBJ2-7; clone size: .; V gene: TRBV19; CDR3 protein: CASSIGQSYEQYF; CDR3 DNA: TGTGCCAGTAGTATAGGACAGTCTTACGAGCAGTACTTC
CDR3 length: 16; D gene: TRBD1; J gene: TRBJ1-2; clone size: .; V gene: TRBV7-9; CDR3 protein: CASSPVGTGAAYGYTF; CDR3 DNA: TGTGCCAGCAGCCCCGTTGGAACAGGGGCCGCTTATGGCTACACCTTC
CDR3 length: 15; D gene: .; J gene: TRBJ2-3; clone size: .; V gene: TRBV4-2; CDR3 protein: CASSGDGQSTDTQYF; CDR3 DNA: TGTGCCAGCAGCGGAGACGGACAGAGCACGGATACGCAGTATTTT
CDR3 length: 16; D gene: .; J gene: TRBJ2-1; clone size: .; V gene: TRBV4-1; CDR3 protein: CASSQTTGFSYNEQFF; CDR3 DNA: TGCGCCAGCAGCCAGACAACAGGGTTCTCCTACAATGAGCAGTTCTTC
CDR3 length: 13; D gene: .; J gene: TRBJ1-2; clone size: .; V gene: TRBV2; CDR3 protein: CASTPSGVYGYTF; CDR3 DNA: TGTGCCAGCACTCCTTCGGGGGTCTATGGCTACACCTTC
CDR3 length: 14; D gene: .; J gene: TRBJ1-1; clone size: .; V gene: TRBV7-2; CDR3 protein: CASSLARGGTEAFF; CDR3 DNA: TGTGCCAGCAGCTTAGCGCGGGGGGGCACTGAAGCTTTCTTT
CDR3 length: 14; D gene: TRBD1; J gene: TRBJ2-1; clone size: few; V gene: TRBV19; CDR3 protein: CASSSRDSYNEQFF; CDR3 DNA: TGTGCCAGTAGTAGTCGGGACAGCTACAATGAGCAGTTCTTC
CDR3 length: 15; D gene: .; J gene: TRBJ1-4; clone size: few; V gene: TRBV19; CDR3 protein: CASSIGSGGDEKLFF; CDR3 DNA: TGTGCCAGTAGTATAGGGTCGGGGGGCGACGAAAAACTGTTTTTT
CDR3 length: 12; D gene: .; J gene: TRBJ1-2; clone size: .; V gene: TRBV19; CDR3 protein: CASSIGLRGYTF; CDR3 DNA: TGTGCCAGTAGTATAGGACTTCGGGGCTACACCTTC
CDR3 length: 14; D gene: .; J gene: TRBJ1-2; clone size: few; V gene: TRBV6-5; CDR3 protein: CASRGRMANYGYTF; CDR3 DNA: TGTGCCAGCAGGGGGAGGATGGCTAACTATGGCTACACCTTC
CDR3 length: 16; D gene: TRBD2; J gene: TRBJ2-1; clone size: .; V gene: TRBV9; CDR3 protein: CASSVTSRNSWDEQFF; CDR3 DNA: TGTGCCAGCAGCGTGACTAGCAGGAACAGCTGGGATGAGCAGTTCTTC
CDR3 length: 15; D gene: .; J gene: TRBJ1-5; clone size: .; V gene: TRBV7-2; CDR3 protein: CASSFGGPNNQPQHF; CDR3 DNA: TGTGCCAGCAGCTTCGGGGGGCCTAATAATCAGCCCCAGCATTTT
CDR3 length: 15; D gene: TRBD1; J gene: TRBJ1-4; clone size: .; V gene: TRBV5-1; CDR3 protein: CASSSRTGGGEKLFF; CDR3 DNA: TGCGCCAGCAGCTCCCGGACAGGGGGAGGTGAAAAACTGTTTTTT
CDR3 length: 12; D gene: TRBD1; J gene: TRBJ1-2; clone size: once; V gene: TRBV30; CDR3 protein: CAWDRVYYGYTF; CDR3 DNA: TGTGCCTGGGACAGGGTTTACTATGGCTACACCTTC
CDR3 length: 13; D gene: .; J gene: TRBJ2-7; clone size: .; V gene: TRBV7-8; CDR3 protein: CASSFEVPYEQYF; CDR3 DNA: TGTGCCAGCAGCTTCGAAGTACCCTACGAGCAGTACTTC
CDR3 length: 14; D gene: .; J gene: TRBJ1-3; clone size: .; V gene: TRBV5-5; CDR3 protein: CASSRGDSGNTIYF; CDR3 DNA: TGTGCCAGCAGCCGGGGGGACTCTGGAAACACCATATATTTT
CDR3 length: 14; D gene: .; J gene: TRBJ1-1; clone size: .; V gene: TRBV4-2; CDR3 protein: CASSLGLKNAEAFF; CDR3 DNA: TGTGCCAGCAGCCTCGGACTAAAGAACGCTGAAGCTTTCTTT
CDR3 length: 13; D gene: .; J gene: TRBJ1-2; clone size: .; V gene: TRBV9; CDR3 protein: CASSQEAAYGYTF; CDR3 DNA: TGTGCCAGCAGTCAGGAGGCCGCTTATGGCTACACCTTC
CDR3 length: 15; D gene: TRBD2; J gene: TRBJ2-3; clone size: .; V gene: TRBV4-3; CDR3 protein: CASSQDLAVTDTQYF; CDR3 DNA: TGCGCCAGCAGCCAAGACCTAGCGGTCACAGATACGCAGTATTTT
CDR3 length: 16; D gene: .; J gene: TRBJ1-5; clone size: .; V gene: TRBV7-2; CDR3 protein: CASSLLGAGPTDTQHF; CDR3 DNA: TGTGCCAGCAGCTTGTTGGGGGCCGGACCCACAGATACGCAGCATTTT
CDR3 length: 16; D gene: .; J gene: TRBJ2-5; clone size: few; V gene: TRBV12-5; CDR3 protein: CASALGASGSPETQYF; CDR3 DNA: TGTGCTAGTGCCTTGGGGGCCTCAGGGTCCCCAGAGACCCAGTACTTC
CDR3 length: 16; D gene: .; J gene: TRBJ1-5; clone size: .; V gene: TRBV9; CDR3 protein: CASSPGGRGANQPQHF; CDR3 DNA: TGTGCCAGCAGCCCCGGGGGAAGGGGAGCGAATCAGCCCCAGCATTTT
CDR3 length: 16; D gene: TRBD2; J gene: TRBJ2-2; clone size: .; V gene: TRBV11-3; CDR3 protein: CASSSGLAADTGELFF; CDR3 DNA: TGTGCCAGCAGCTCCGGACTAGCGGCCGACACCGGGGAGCTGTTTTTT
CDR3 length: 14; D gene: TRBD2; J gene: TRBJ2-1; clone size: .; V gene: TRBV6-4; CDR3 protein: CASSDAGGNNEQFF; CDR3 DNA: TGTGCCAGCAGTGACGCGGGGGGAAACAATGAGCAGTTCTTC
CDR3 length: 12; D gene: .; J gene: TRBJ2-2; clone size: .; V gene: TRBV29-1; CDR3 protein: CSVIAVTGELFF; CDR3 DNA: TGCAGCGTTATAGCGGTCACCGGGGAGCTGTTTTTT
CDR3 length: 21; D gene: TRBD2; J gene: TRBJ2-7; clone size: .; V gene: TRBV14; CDR3 protein: CASSQSFLTAGSGGHSYEQYF; CDR3 DNA: TGTGCCAGCAGCCAAAGTTTTTTGACCGCCGGTAGCGGGGGCCACTCCTACGAGCAGTACTTC
CDR3 length: 15; D gene: .; J gene: TRBJ1-6; clone size: .; V gene: TRBV5-6; CDR3 protein: CASSLGSRANSPLHF; CDR3 DNA: TGTGCCAGCAGCTTGGGTAGCAGGGCCAATTCACCCCTCCACTTT
CDR3 length: 15; D gene: TRBD2; J gene: TRBJ2-3; clone size: .; V gene: TRBV7-3; CDR3 protein: CASSSRSGVTDTQYF; CDR3 DNA: TGTGCCAGCAGCTCCCGAAGCGGGGTTACAGATACGCAGTATTTT
CDR3 length: 16; D gene: TRBD2; J gene: TRBJ2-3; clone size: .; V gene: TRBV18; CDR3 protein: CASSQPGLDNTDTQYF; CDR3 DNA: TGTGCCAGCTCACAGCCGGGACTAGACAACACAGATACGCAGTATTTT
CDR3 length: 15; D gene: .; J gene: TRBJ1-5; clone size: .; V gene: TRBV6-5; CDR3 protein: CASSPQRLGNQPQHF; CDR3 DNA: TGTGCCAGCAGCCCACAGCGGCTAGGCAATCAGCCCCAGCATTTT
CDR3 length: 14; D gene: .; J gene: TRBJ2-7; clone size: .; V gene: TRBV6-5; CDR3 protein: CASSYSDRPYEQYF; CDR3 DNA: TGTGCCAGCAGTTACTCGGACAGACCCTACGAGCAGTACTTC
CDR3 length: 11; D gene: .; J gene: TRBJ2-1; clone size: .; V gene: TRBV10-3; CDR3 protein: CAISEGDSRFF; CDR3 DNA: TGTGCCATCAGTGAGGGCGACAGTCGGTTCTTC
CDR3 length: 15; D gene: .; J gene: TRBJ2-7; clone size: .; V gene: TRBV14; CDR3 protein: CASSQDLYGSYEQYF; CDR3 DNA: TGTGCCAGCAGCCAAGATCTATACGGCTCCTACGAGCAGTACTTC
CDR3 length: 13; D gene: .; J gene: TRBJ1-1; clone size: .; V gene: TRBV19; CDR3 protein: CASSSQGNTEAFF; CDR3 DNA: TGTGCCAGTAGTTCACAGGGGAACACTGAAGCTTTCTTT
CDR3 length: 17; D gene: .; J gene: TRBJ2-7; clone size: .; V gene: TRBV5-8; CDR3 protein: CASSSPTEFGATYEQYF; CDR3 DNA: TGTGCCAGCAGCTCCCCGACAGAATTTGGAGCGACCTACGAGCAGTACTTC
CDR3 length: 15; D gene: TRBD1; J gene: TRBJ1-5; clone size: few; V gene: TRBV18; CDR3 protein: CASSLGQGAGQPQHF; CDR3 DNA: TGTGCCAGCTCATTGGGACAGGGGGCTGGTCAGCCCCAGCATTTT
CDR3 length: 14; D gene: TRBD1; J gene: TRBJ1-1; clone size: .; V gene: TRBV7-8; CDR3 protein: CASSLDRGYTEAFF; CDR3 DNA: TGTGCCAGCAGCTTAGACAGGGGGTACACTGAAGCTTTCTTT
CDR3 length: 16; D gene: TRBD1; J gene: TRBJ1-1; clone size: .; V gene: TRBV4-1; CDR3 protein: CASSHLGTGSGTEAFF; CDR3 DNA: TGCGCCAGCAGCCACCTAGGGACAGGGTCTGGAACTGAAGCTTTCTTT
CDR3 length: 15; D gene: .; J gene: TRBJ1-3; clone size: .; V gene: TRBV6-5; CDR3 protein: CASTETVGDGNTIYF; CDR3 DNA: TGTGCCAGCACGGAGACGGTAGGGGATGGAAACACCATATATTTT
CDR3 length: 14; D gene: TRBD2; J gene: TRBJ2-7; clone size: .; V gene: TRBV5-4; CDR3 protein: CASSLSAGPGEQYF; CDR3 DNA: TGTGCCAGCAGCTTGTCAGCGGGGCCGGGGGAGCAGTACTTC
CDR3 length: 16; D gene: TRBD2; J gene: TRBJ2-7; clone size: few; V gene: TRBV4-1; CDR3 protein: CASSQEVRGGSYEQYF; CDR3 DNA: TGCGCCAGCAGCCAAGAGGTGCGGGGGGGGAGCTACGAGCAGTACTTC